Described below is a single T cell receptor (beta chain) sequence and its context. Its target is not known. This entry comes from a study of T cell responses to AZD1222 COVID-19 vaccine. Broader study findings: Baseline seropositives among AZD1222 recipients totaled only five or six. The sample set comprised mostly white British donors with more females, and clonal diversity was possibly underestimated. Vaccine-related CD4 TCRs covered spike, predominating at 160-218 and 743-854. No day 14 peak samples; only post-peak repertoires were characterized.

Clones were sequenced by immunoSEQ multiplex PCR, and TCRdb holds only the in-frame ones, with some missing. Seen here are 200,000 or so clones, over 80% observed once, and the top ten hold about 6.1%. The origin of this receptor is an adult in good health. Sequencing used peripheral blood, obtained on day 0 of AZD1222 vaccination.

The CDR3 reads CSASGSSGYEQYF. The CDR3 bases are TGCAGTGCTAGTGGTTCTAGCGGATACGAGCAGTACTTC. The chain carries TRBV20-1 and TRBJ2-7; TRBD2 matches at 7 bases. The CDR3 runs 13 residues. From germline, CDR1 is DFQATT and CDR2 SNEGSKA (reference sequence). V lost 3 bases to trimming and J lost 4 bases; unmatched junction nucleotides: 6.